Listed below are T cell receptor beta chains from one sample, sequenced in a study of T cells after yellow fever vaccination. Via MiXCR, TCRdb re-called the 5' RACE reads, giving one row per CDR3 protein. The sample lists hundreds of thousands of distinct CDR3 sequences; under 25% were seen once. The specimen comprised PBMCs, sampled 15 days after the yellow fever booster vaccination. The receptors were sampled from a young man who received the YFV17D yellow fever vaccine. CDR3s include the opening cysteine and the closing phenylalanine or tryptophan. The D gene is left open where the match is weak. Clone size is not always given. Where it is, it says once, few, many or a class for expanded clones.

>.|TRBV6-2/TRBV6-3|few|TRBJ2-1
TGTGCCAGCAGTTACGTAGGAGGTCCGCAGTTCTTC
CASSYVGGPQFF
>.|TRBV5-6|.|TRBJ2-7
TGTGCCAGCAGCAAGGTCCACTACGAGCAGTACTTC
CASSKVHYEQYF
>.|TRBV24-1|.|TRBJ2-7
TGTGCCACCAGTGATGGGGCCCAACTCGAGCAGTACTTC
CATSDGAQLEQYF
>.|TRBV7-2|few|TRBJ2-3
TGTGCCAGCAGCTTAGCGCCCGGGAGAACAGATACGCAGTATTTT
CASSLAPGRTDTQYF
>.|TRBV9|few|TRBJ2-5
TGTGCCAGCAGCGTAGGGGCAGGAGGAGAGACCCAGTACTTC
CASSVGAGGETQYF
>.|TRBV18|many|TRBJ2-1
TGTGCCAGCTCACCATCGGAGGGGCCCCACTACAATGAGCAGTTCTTC
CASSPSEGPHYNEQFF
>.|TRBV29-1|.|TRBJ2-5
TGCAGCGTTGCACGGTCGTACCAAGAGACCCAGTACTTC
CSVARSYQETQYF
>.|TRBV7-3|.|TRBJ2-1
TGTGCCAGCAGCCGACTGGGACCTCAAAGCTCCTACAATGAGCAGTTCTTC
CASSRLGPQSSYNEQFF
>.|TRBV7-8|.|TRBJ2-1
TGTGCCAGCAGCTTAGACGCGGCTATACAGTTCTTC
CASSLDAAIQFF
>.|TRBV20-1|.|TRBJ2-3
TGCAGTGCGTTTTCAATACCAGGGCTGGGCACAGATACGCAGTATTTT
CSAFSIPGLGTDTQYF
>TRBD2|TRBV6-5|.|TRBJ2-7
TGTGCCAGCAGTTACACTAGCGGCTACGAGCAGTACTTC
CASSYTSGYEQYF
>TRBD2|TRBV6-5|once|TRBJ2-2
TGTGCCAGCAGTTACTCGGGGGGAGGGACTCACAACACCGGGGAGCTGTTTTTT
CASSYSGGGTHNTGELFF
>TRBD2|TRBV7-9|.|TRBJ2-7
TGTGCCAGCAGCTTCGATAGCGGGAGATCGCGGTACGAGCAGTACTTC
CASSFDSGRSRYEQYF
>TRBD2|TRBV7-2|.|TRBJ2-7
TGTGCCAGCAGCCCCGCGGGGGGGTGGAACGAGCAGTACTTC
CASSPAGGWNEQYF
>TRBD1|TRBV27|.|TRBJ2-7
TGTGCCAGCAGTCTACAGGGGGATCGCGAGCAGTACTTC
CASSLQGDREQYF
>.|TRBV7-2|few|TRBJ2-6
TGTGCCAGCAGCTCGACGGGGCTTCGTGGGGCCAACGTCCTGACTTTC
CASSSTGLRGANVLTF
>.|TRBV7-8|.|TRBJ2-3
TGTGCCAGCAGCCCCTCCCTGAAGGTCCGAGGCACAGATACGCAGTATTTT
CASSPSLKVRGTDTQYF
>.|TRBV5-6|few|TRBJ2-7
TGTGCCACCCAGCTGTACACAGGAACGGTCGAGCAGTACTTC
CATQLYTGTVEQYF
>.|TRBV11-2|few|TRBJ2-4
TGTGCCAGCAGCTTAGATCTCGACACCCTAGCCAAAAACATTCAGTACTTC
CASSLDLDTLAKNIQYF
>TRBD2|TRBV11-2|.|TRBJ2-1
TGTGCCAGCAGTCACCAAGCGGGGTCGATATACAATGAGCAGTTCTTC
CASSHQAGSIYNEQFF
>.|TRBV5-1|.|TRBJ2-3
TGCGCCAGCAGCTCTGGAGGTTTAACAGATACGCAGTATTTT
CASSSGGLTDTQYF
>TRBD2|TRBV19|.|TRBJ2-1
TGTGCCAGTAGTATCTGGCGGGAGGCCTACAATGAGCAGTTCTTC
CASSIWREAYNEQFF
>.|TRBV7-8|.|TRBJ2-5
TGTGCCAGCAGCGGGAAGGATTTTGAGACCCAGTACTTC
CASSGKDFETQYF
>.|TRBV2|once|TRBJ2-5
TGTGCCAGCATTGTATCGAGAGAGACCCAGTACTTC
CASIVSRETQYF
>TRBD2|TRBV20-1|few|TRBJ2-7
TGCAGTGCTTATAGCGGGAGGGGACGAAACGAGCAGTACTTC
CSAYSGRGRNEQYF
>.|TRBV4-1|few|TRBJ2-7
TGCGCCAGCAGCCAAGATTGGGCTGGTATAGGGCAGACGGGATCAAAGTACGAGCAGTACTTC
CASSQDWAGIGQTGSKYEQYF
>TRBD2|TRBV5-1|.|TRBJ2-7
TGCGCCAGCAGCTATCCCCGGGGGGTACTACCGGGCGAGCAGTACTTC
CASSYPRGVLPGEQYF
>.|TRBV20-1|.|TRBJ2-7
TGCAGTGCTAGACGGGGCATGGAAACGGGCGAGCAGTACTTC
CSARRGMETGEQYF
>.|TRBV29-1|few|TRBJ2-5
TGCAGCGTTGAGTTGGGGGGAGAGACCCAGTACTTC
CSVELGGETQYF
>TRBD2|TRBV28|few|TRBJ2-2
TGTGCCAGCAGTACCCTGGGGAGGACTAGCGGGAACACCGGGGAGCTGTTTTTT
CASSTLGRTSGNTGELFF
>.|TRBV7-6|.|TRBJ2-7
TGTGCCAGCAGCCGCTCGCGGGGCTTCGAGCAGTACTTC
CASSRSRGFEQYF
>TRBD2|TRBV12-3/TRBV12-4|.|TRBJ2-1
TGTGCCAGCAGGTCTGGCGGGGGAACCAATGAGCAGTTCTTC
CASRSGGGTNEQFF
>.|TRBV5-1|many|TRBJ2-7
TGCGCCAGCAGCTTGGGGAGGGCCCTCTACGAGCAGTACTTC
CASSLGRALYEQYF
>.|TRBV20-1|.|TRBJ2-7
TGCAGTGCCCTCTACAGCGTGTTGGGCGAGCAGTACTTC
CSALYSVLGEQYF
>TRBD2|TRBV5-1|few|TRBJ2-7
TGCGCCAGCAGCTTACTAGCGGAGAGCTCCTACGAGCAGTACTTC
CASSLLAESSYEQYF
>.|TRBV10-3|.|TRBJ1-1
TGTGCCATCAGCCAACGGGACACTGAAGCTTTCTTT
CAISQRDTEAFF
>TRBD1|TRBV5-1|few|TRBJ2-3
TGCGCCAGCAGCTTGTATGGGGACAGGGCAGCAGATACGCAGTATTTT
CASSLYGDRAADTQYF
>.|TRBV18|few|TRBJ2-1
TGTGCCAGCTCACCACCTAAGGGATTCGGCTCCTACAATGAGCAGTTCTTC
CASSPPKGFGSYNEQFF
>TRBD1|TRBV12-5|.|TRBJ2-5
TGTGCTAGTGGTTTGGCAGGGGGCGCGGAGACCCAGTACTTC
CASGLAGGAETQYF
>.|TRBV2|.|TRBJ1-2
TGTGCCAGCAGACTACAGGAGTCTAACTATGGCTACACCTTC
CASRLQESNYGYTF
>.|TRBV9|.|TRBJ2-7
TGTGCCAGCAGCGCACAGGAGCGGGCCTACGAGCAGTACTTC
CASSAQERAYEQYF
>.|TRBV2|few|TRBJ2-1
TGTGCCAGCAGTGTATCTAGCCGGTGGGTTGAGCAGTTCTTC
CASSVSSRWVEQFF
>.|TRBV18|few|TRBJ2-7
TGTGCCAGCTCCCCCACTGCGGACTCAGACTACGAGCAGTACTTC
CASSPTADSDYEQYF
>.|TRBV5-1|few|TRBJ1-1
TGCGCCAGCACCTCCGGGGGGGCTTCTGAAGCTTTCTTT
CASTSGGASEAFF
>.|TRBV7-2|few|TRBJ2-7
TGTGCCAGCAGCTTGGACCTAGACGAGCAGTACTTC
CASSLDLDEQYF
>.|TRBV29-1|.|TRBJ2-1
TGCAGCGTTGATTTAGAAGGGTTCGGTCGTGAGCAGTTCTTC
CSVDLEGFGREQFF
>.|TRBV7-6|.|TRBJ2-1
TGTGCCAGCAGCTCCTACGCGGTCCTCAATGAGCAGTTCTTC
CASSSYAVLNEQFF
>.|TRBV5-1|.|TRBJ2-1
TGCGCCAGCAGCAACCGGGACGAGAGGAATGAGCAGTTCTTC
CASSNRDERNEQFF
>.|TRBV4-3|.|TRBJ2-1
TGCGCCAGCAGCCACTTCCCCTGGGGTGAAAAAGGGGGTGAGCAGTTCTTC
CASSHFPWGEKGGEQFF
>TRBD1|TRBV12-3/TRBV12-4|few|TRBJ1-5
TGTGCCAGCAGTTTAATTGAGGGGGCCGTACAGCCCCAGCATTTT
CASSLIEGAVQPQHF
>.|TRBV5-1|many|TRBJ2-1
TGCGCCAGCAGCTTGGGCAGGGGGGGCTACAATGAGCAGTTCTTC
CASSLGRGGYNEQFF
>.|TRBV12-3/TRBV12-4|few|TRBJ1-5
TGTGCCAGCAGTTTAGGGACATTATTCAATCAGCCCCAGCATTTT
CASSLGTLFNQPQHF
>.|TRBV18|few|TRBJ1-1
TGTGCCAGCTCACCACCTATGGGGCACACTGAAGCTTTCTTT
CASSPPMGHTEAFF
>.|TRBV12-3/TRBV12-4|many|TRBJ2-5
TGTGCCAGCAGGTGGGCCCAAGAGACCCAGTACTTC
CASRWAQETQYF